Below, one T cell receptor beta chain is given with its context. Its antigen is currently unknown. This record comes from a study of T cell responses to AZD1222 COVID-19 vaccine. Clones were sequenced by immunoSEQ multiplex PCR, and TCRdb holds only the in-frame ones, with some missing. The sample has over 100,000 clones; roughly 90% are singletons. This CDR3 is 15 amino acids long. Germline V CDR1 and CDR2: SGHAT, FQNNGV. Losses at the gene ends were 5 bases for V and 1 base for J; bases not matched to a gene: 4. Overall study findings and caveats: No day 14 peak samples; only post-peak repertoires were characterized. Reportedly, nearly half of unique spike TCRs recognized epitopes outside B.1.351/B.1.1.7 mutations. Females made up more of the donors, who were largely white British, and clonal diversity may have come out too low.

Source: peripheral blood, taken 28 days after the second AZD1222 dose. The genes are TRBV11-2 and TRBJ1-2; TRBD1 aligns across 10 bases. This sequence originates from an adult who received the AZD1222 COVID-19 vaccine. The CDR3 nucleotides are TGTGCCAGCAGCCGGACAGGGGGGCTTAACTATGGCTACACCTTC. As protein: CASSRTGGLNYGYTF.